This T cell receptor (beta chain) was captured by sequencing in a study of T cells in Graves' hyperthyroidism and ophthalmopathy. This clonotype showed up many times. The antigen remains unidentified. The CDR3 is 15 residues long. The germline V and J ends were trimmed by 4 bases and 8 bases, with 19 bases remaining between them. Germline V gene lookup returns CDR1 SGHKS and CDR2 YYEKEE (reference sequence). Amplified TCR beta CDR3 regions came from RNA transcripts. Primed by the HTBI set, a first-round RT-PCR was run on the TCR CDR3. MiXCR, run by TCRdb on the multiplex PCR reads, gives a single entry per CDR3 protein. The data show approximately 380,000 distinct CDR3 sequences, approximately 17% seen once. Study-wide findings and caveats: Most expanded thyroid clonotypes above 0.001 also appeared in blood.

The source material was blood. This receptor was obtained from a man aged 18 to 35 with Graves' ophthalmopathy. This chain uses TRBV5-5 with TRBJ2-1; D possibly corresponds to TRBD1 (5 bases). In DNA form, the CDR3 reads TGTGCCAGCAGCCAACGAGAACTACAGGTTTATGAGCAGTTCTTC. Encoded protein: CASSQRELQVYEQFF.